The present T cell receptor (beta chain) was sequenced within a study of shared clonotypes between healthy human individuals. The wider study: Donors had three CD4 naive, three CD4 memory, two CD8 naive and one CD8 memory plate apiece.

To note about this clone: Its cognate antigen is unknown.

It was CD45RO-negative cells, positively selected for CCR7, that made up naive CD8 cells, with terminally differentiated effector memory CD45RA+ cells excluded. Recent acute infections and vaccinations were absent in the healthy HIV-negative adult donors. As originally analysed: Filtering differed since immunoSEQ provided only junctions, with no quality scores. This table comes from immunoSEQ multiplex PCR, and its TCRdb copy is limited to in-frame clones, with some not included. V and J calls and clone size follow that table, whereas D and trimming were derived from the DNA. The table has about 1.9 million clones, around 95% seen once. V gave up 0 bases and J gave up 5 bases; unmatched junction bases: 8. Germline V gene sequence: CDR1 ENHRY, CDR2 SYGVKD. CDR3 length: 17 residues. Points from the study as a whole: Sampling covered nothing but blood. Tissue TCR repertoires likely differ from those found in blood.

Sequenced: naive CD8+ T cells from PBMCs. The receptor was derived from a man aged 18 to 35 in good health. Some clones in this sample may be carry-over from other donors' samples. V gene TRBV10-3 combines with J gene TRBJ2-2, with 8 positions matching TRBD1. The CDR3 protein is CAISESKQGVLTGELFF. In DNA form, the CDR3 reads TGTGCCATCAGTGAGTCGAAACAGGGGGTATTAACCGGGGAGCTGTTTTTT.